This T cell receptor beta chain was sequenced during a study of cytomegalovirus exposure and HLA in healthy donors (dated by TCRdb to 2017 to 2019). For context, the study as a whole: An earlier analysis of approximately 640 of the donors reported 250 to 300 Gb of sequence data and roughly 110 million unique TCR beta sequences from about 200 million T cells. HLA typing included class I and class II loci at four-digit resolution. Because of strong linkage in the cohort, a few DR-DQ haplotypes were treated as single units for association and clustering. Typing coverage varied by locus: roughly 629-640 donors for A, B, C, DRB1 and DQB1; approximately 500 for DQA1; around 610 for DPA1; under 490 for DPB1. An early release that covered about 600 HLA-typed donors contained about 290 gigabases of sequencing data and 65 million to 100 million unique TCR sequences. A later genetic analysis took genome-wide SNP genotypes for about 55% of the roughly 700 donors and used that subset as a discovery cohort. An earlier analysis of about 600 of the donors used high-throughput TCR beta sequencing to judge whether each TCR beta V gene segment behaved as functional or pseudogenic. High-throughput TCR immunosequencing, statistical association of individual TCRs with disease status, and machine learning were combined to predict cytomegalovirus infection status. In addition to the first cohort of around 670 subjects, a separate validation cohort of 130 or so different subjects was used. Across approximately 400 genotyped donors of the cohort, an average of approximately 200,000 unique TCR beta nucleotide sequences per donor were sequenced, and roughly a sixth of those sequences were non-productive. All discovery cohort repertoires had been generated on a single sequencing platform. Rather than drawing on any new phenotypic data, the later analysis identified candidate immune exposures from TCR beta sequences and the way those sequences occurred across donors. A later analysis re-analyzed previously published TCR beta repertoires from 666 donors and added high-resolution HLA genotyping to study TCR occurrence patterns. Donor age, sex, ethnicity and CMV serostatus were compiled together with the repertoire data. Using immunosequencing, the study profiled T cell repertoires from fewer than 700 subjects and related those repertoires to cytomegalovirus serostatus. The aim of the study was to test whether cataloging public T cell receptors could identify signatures of past pathogen exposure. The genetic ancestry cluster associated with self-reported Caucasian donors included around 76% of the approximately 400 genotyped donors.

The cohort comprised hundreds of healthy bone marrow donors. At the time of sampling, all cohort members were nominally healthy, though unrecorded immune exposures were likely present. The donor was CMV seropositive and belonged to the group of around 300 seropositive cohort members. Every donor gave a peripheral blood sample, and the peripheral blood mononuclear cells from that sample were used for TCR beta sequencing. The Qiagen DNeasy Blood Extraction Kit was used to extract genomic DNA from the blood cell samples. This clone occurred a few times. There is no known antigen for this receptor. Per-base quality was not reported, and no clone a single base away is much larger than it. Overall results and qualifications from the work: The cohort was sequenced for TCR beta chains only, and without alpha or paired-chain data the features that could be detected were limited. Cytomegalovirus status was reported to be diagnosed by the classifier with high specificity and sensitivity in both the original and validation cohorts. The study gave a list of about 160 TCR beta chains associated with cytomegalovirus. The authors suggested that the approach could potentially be extended to other disease states and immunological phenotypes. A later analysis associated some 17,000 TCR beta sequences with specific HLA alleles at a false discovery rate of 0.05. A later genetic analysis reported fewer N-insertions in productive TCRs among donors in an Asian-associated ancestry cluster than the roughly 700-donor mean. HLA typing was unavailable for some donors at each locus, so association tests used only the typed subset. An earlier analysis of approximately 530 of the donors showed that most TCR beta V segments appeared in productive rearrangements either about 90% or about 30% of the time, which broadly matched IMGT annotations. Most TCR sequences were seen in very few donors, while some public TCRs were found in many individuals. In a later analysis, several top co-occurrence clusters were reported to appear linked to parvovirus B19, influenza, CMV and Epstein-Barr virus. A further reported finding was that TCR beta sequences accurately predicted the HLA-A and HLA-B alleles for most subjects in the first cohort. A later analysis found that most CMV-associated TCR beta chains appeared HLA-restricted, with HLA associations seemingly driven largely by CMV exposure. Correlated functional status among segregating V segments might reflect linkage disequilibrium, but an unknown experimental factor could not be ruled out. When HLA alleles, especially DR and DQ, strongly co-occurred, attributing TCR associations to individual alleles was difficult. In a later analysis, the rate of TCR association differed among HLA loci, with DRB1 alleles having the most associated TCRs and HLA-C alleles having the fewest. Three of the identified cytomegalovirus-associated TCR beta chains were confirmed in vitro to be specific for cytomegalovirus antigens. Because counts were too low, 15 to 20 rarely observed V segments, including chromosome 9 orphons, were excluded from the earlier analysis of fewer than 650 of the donors. For the cohort, immune exposure information was limited to CMV serostatus. In a later analysis, HLA-associated TCR beta chains were found to be more clonally expanded and to have lower generation probabilities than equally common non-associated chains. A later genetic analysis associated a missense DCLRE1C variant with V-gene and J-gene trimming of TCR beta chains, and an independent cohort replicated the association. Roughly uniform sequencing depth across donors was assumed in presence/absence analyses, although this assumption may not hold. The sequencing pipeline was judged likely to have produced a cluster of highly shared sequence variants as a technical artifact.

The library was produced with the immunoSEQ multiplex PCR assay. For the multiplex PCR, a mixture combining 60 forward primers for TCR Vbeta segments and 13 reverse primers for TCR Jbeta segments was used. Amplification of the CDR3 region of rearranged TCR beta genes was performed with a multiplex PCR assay on genomic DNA. The amplified TCR beta libraries were sequenced on the Illumina HiSeq System as 87-base-pair reads. Per the authors' processing: A later analysis counted about 80 million unique TCR beta chains across the 700 or so repertoires, and roughly 11 million of these chains were shared by at least two donors. To remove PCR and sequencing errors, raw reads were error-corrected and collapsed into unique sequences using a nearest-neighbor algorithm that merged closely related sequences. CDR3 sequences were aligned to IMGT reference sequences to assign V, D and J gene segments. Each retained sequence needed at least a six-nucleotide match to both a V gene segment and a J gene segment. Rearrangements were called productive when the CDR3 lacked stop codons and stayed in frame with V and J; all others were non-productive. Following IMGT convention, CDR3 was defined as the stretch from the second conserved V-encoded cysteine to the conserved J-encoded phenylalanine. Sequences without an unambiguous match to a single V gene segment were excluded from the earlier analysis of approximately 600 of the donors. In an earlier analysis of several hundred of the donors, V segments were called functional above 56.7% productive rearrangements and were called segregating when the between-donor standard deviation exceeded 5%. A statistical classification framework was developed to diagnose cytomegalovirus status using the catalog of TCR beta chain sequences. A later analysis assigned V and J genes by comparing TCR nucleotide sequences with IMGT/GENE-DB human TR gene sequences. A later analysis assigned CDR3 sequences and most-parsimonious VDJ recombination scenarios with the TCRdist pipeline. A later analysis defined each TCR beta chain by its CDR3 amino acid sequence plus V-gene family, and excluded reads lacking a unique V-gene family. A later analysis removed roughly 590 highly shared, low-generation-probability nucleotide sequences to deal with suspected cross-contamination and a sequencing artifact. A later analysis calculated a clonal expansion index for each public chain from normalized within-repertoire ranks of inferred template counts. Generation probabilities in a later analysis came from a VDJ recombination model fitted to out-of-frame rearrangements, and those results were checked against IGoR. In a later analysis, TCR-TCR, TCR-HLA and TCR-CMV co-occurrence was scored with hypergeometric tests, and a repertoire-size bias correction was applied to TCR pairs. In a later analysis, false discovery rates were estimated by permuting HLA or CMV assignments 20 times. In a later analysis, co-occurring TCRs were grouped with DBSCAN, and TCRdist sequence similarity was added when clustering was performed within HLA-allele-positive subsets. Repertoires with fewer than 30,000 or more than 120,000 public chains, plus five repertoires with anomalous nucleotide sharing, were excluded from co-occurrence clustering. TCRdb obtained this table from immuneACCESS and retained in-frame rearrangements with V and J assigned. These tables miss some clones; where compared with another copy, unresolved V genes account for less than half of the shortfall, and the remainder is unexplained. V and J calls and clone size are those listed in that table; D and trimming were worked out from the DNA. The sample includes 150,000 or so clones, with roughly 80% observed a single time. Clones ranked in the top ten supply 2.2% of the sample.

The TCR originated in a man aged 50 to 60 in good health and CMV-seropositive. Material: PBMCs.

Read as DNA, the sequence is TGCGCCAGCAGCTTTAGCGGGGACCGCACAGATACGCAGTATTTT. The translation is CASSFSGDRTDTQYF. The chain joins TRBV5-1 to TRBJ2-3; 8 central bases correspond to TRBD2. As encoded in the germline V gene, CDR1 is SGHRS while CDR2 is YFSETQ. Relative to germline, V is missing 2 bases and J is missing 1 base, with 3 bases of the junction outside any gene match. The CDR3 holds 15 amino acids from the cysteine to the phenylalanine. The CDR3 DNA has 45 bases and is translated from base 1.